A single sample is the source of the 30 T cell receptor beta chains below, sequenced in a study of shared clonotypes between healthy human individuals. The repertoire was sequenced with immunoSEQ multiplex PCR; TCRdb's copy has only in-frame clones and lacks some. This repertoire shows some 1,100,000 clones, 75% to 80% found once; its top ten account for roughly 0.56%. Specimen: memory CD4+ T cells from PBMCs. Subset described: CD45RA-negative fraction. The receptors here all came from a man aged 18 to 30 in good health. Some clones in this sample may be carry-over from other donors' samples.

The chain recombines TRBV7-2 with TRBJ2-7; 10 nucleotides line up with TRBD2. Trimming at V came to 4 bases and at J to 2 bases, leaving 11 bases not matched to a gene. The CDR3 has 17 amino acids. The germline V gene has CDR1 SGHTA and CDR2 FQGNSA. The CDR3 loop is CASSSLVAGGVPYEQYF. The CDR3 coding sequence is TGTGCCAGCAGCTCACTTGTAGCGGGAGGTGTTCCCTACGAGCAGTACTTC.

The rearrangement uses TRBV2 and TRBJ2-1; no reliable D call. Germline loops: CDR1 SNHLY, CDR2 FYNNEI. The CDR3 is 17 residues long. V dropped 1 base and J dropped 5 bases, with 18 bases sitting between them. CDR3 sequence reads: CASSEVIWPDLNNEQFF. The CDR3, as DNA: TGTGCCAGCAGTGAAGTTATTTGGCCAGATTTAAACAATGAGCAGTTCTTC.

This clone has only one observation. The chain uses TRBV4-3 and TRBJ2-2, with D possibly TRBD2 on 5 matching bases. In germline, CDR1 is LGHNA, CDR2 YSLEER. Trimming stripped 0 bases from V and 9 bases from J, with 11 bases between. This CDR3 spans 14 amino acids. CDR3 loop: CASSQDMRVRELFF. CDR3 nucleotides: TGCGCCAGCAGCCAAGATATGCGGGTCCGGGAGCTGTTTTTT.

The J gene is TRBJ2-1, the V gene TRBV11-3, with D perhaps given as TRBD1 or TRBD2 (5 bases each). The CDR3 loop spans 15 amino acids. The V end lost 5 bases, the J end lost 4 bases, and 15 bases lay between the germline ends. CDR1 and CDR2 from the germline V gene are SGHNT and YENEEA. The chain's CDR3 is CASSPTQGEYNEQFF. Here the CDR3 DNA reads TGTGCCAGCAGCCCAACCCAGGGAGAGTACAATGAGCAGTTCTTC. Variable domain in full (rest from reference TRBV11-3 and TRBJ2-1): EAGVVQSPRYKIIEKKQPVAFWCNPISGHNTLYWYLQNLGQGPELLIRYENEEAVDDSQLPKDRFSAERLKGVDSTLKIQPAELGDSAVYLCASSPTQGEYNEQFFGPGTRLTVL.

The rearrangement links TRBV28 to TRBJ2-3; TRBD1 agrees at 9 bases. With 5 bases clipped from V and 2 bases from J, the junction kept 8 bases outside the gene matches. Germline values: CDR1 MDHEN, CDR2 SYDVKM. CDR3 length: 16 residues. The CDR3 is CASSLTGGTFTDTQYF. CDR3 bases: TGTGCCAGCAGTCTGACAGGGGGAACCTTCACAGATACGCAGTATTTT.

The rearrangement links TRBV6-1 to TRBJ2-3, with D unresolved. Per the germline V gene, CDR1 is MNHNS and CDR2 is SASEGT. V was shortened by 2 bases and J by 9 bases, with 9 bases between the two germline ends. CDR3 size: 12 residues. As DNA, the CDR3 is TGTGCCAGCAGTGAAAATCTAGAAACGCAGTATTTT. Translating it yields CASSENLETQYF.

The chain links TRBV6-6 to TRBJ1-2; TRBD1 agrees at 8 bases. Germline V gene sequence: CDR1 MNHNY, CDR2 SVGAGI (reference sequence). This CDR3 is built from 14 residues. V lost 1 base and J lost 7; bases outside the gene matches: 5. CDR3 DNA sequence: TGTGCCAGCAGTTACTTGGGACAGGAAGGTGGCTACACCTTC. Amino acids: CASSYLGQEGGYTF.

The J gene is TRBJ2-5, the V gene TRBV30, with a possible D match to TRBD1 (6 bases). Germline assignment: CDR1 GTSNPN and CDR2 SVGIG (reference sequence). CDR3 length: 14 amino acids. V was pared by 3 bases and J by 1 base, with 12 bases between. The chain's CDR3 is CAWSRGPLQETQYF. The DNA for the CDR3 is TGTGCCTGGAGCAGGGGCCCCCTCCAAGAGACCCAGTACTTC.

The V and J genes are TRBV18 and TRBJ1-1; no clear D. The CDR3 extends over 13 amino acids. V dropped 5 bases and J dropped 1 base, with 8 bases sitting between them. Germline CDR1 reads KGHSH; CDR2 reads LQKENI. The CDR3 sequence: CASSDTWNTEAFF. CDR3 DNA: TGTGCCAGCTCAGATACATGGAACACTGAAGCTTTCTTT.

J is TRBJ2-2 and V is TRBV10-1, with 8 bases lining up with TRBD1. Germline CDR1 reads WNHNN; CDR2 reads SYGVQD (reference sequence). Trimming removed 8 bases from V and 7 bases from J; junction bases left unmatched: 12. This CDR3 spans 15 amino acids. The CDR3 loop reads CASFLGRGRSGELFF. The CDR3 DNA reads as TGCGCCAGCTTTCTTGGCAGGGGGCGCAGCGGGGAGCTGTTTTTT.

The chain is built from TRBV7-2 and TRBJ2-3; TRBD2 agrees at 9 bases. Trimming at V came to 3 bases and at J to 5 bases, leaving 6 bases not matched to a gene. CDR1 is SGHTA and CDR2 is FQGNSA in the germline V gene. The CDR3 has 15 amino acids. The chain's CDR3 is CASSFGSGSVDTQYF. CDR3 bases: TGTGCCAGCAGCTTTGGTAGCGGGAGTGTAGATACGCAGTATTTT.

Worth noting for this clone: This may arise from a read error, as a much more abundant clone is one base away. This specimen includes other DNA sequences encoding the same CDR3. V and J are TRBV28 and TRBJ1-5; D is ambiguous. The CDR3 contains 12 residues. Trimming shortened V by 1 base and J by 6 bases, and 4 bases separated the two germline ends. Per the germline V gene, CDR1 is MDHEN and CDR2 is SYDVKM. The CDR3 bases are TGTGCCAGCAGTTTATTGGGTCAGCCCCAGCATTTT. Amino acids: CASSLLGQPQHF.

Ten or more counts support this clone. This chain links TRBV14 with TRBJ1-4; D not resolved. Trimming removed 1 base from V and 0 bases from J, with 6 bases in between. Germline assignment: CDR1 SGHDN and CDR2 FVKESK. The CDR3 sequence is 15 residues long. The CDR3 region has the DNA TGTGCCAGCAGCCAAGCCCCCGCAACTAATGAAAAACTGTTTTTT. Translated: CASSQAPATNEKLFF. Variable domain in full (rest from reference TRBV14 and TRBJ1-4): EAGVTQFPSHSVIEKGQTVTLRCDPISGHDNLYWYRRVMGKEIKFLLHFVKESKQDESGMPNNRFLAERTGGTYSTLKVQPAELEDSGVYFCASSQAPATNEKLFFGSGTQLSVL.

The genes are TRBV15 and TRBJ2-5, with D possibly matching TRBD2 (7 bases). V lost 8 bases to trimming and J lost 2 bases, with 21 bases between them. There are 16 residues in the CDR3. CDR1 and CDR2 from the germline V gene are LNHNV and YYDKDF (reference sequence). The CDR3: CATGQRGGPGQETQYF. The DNA of the CDR3 is TGTGCCACCGGGCAGAGGGGGGGACCGGGGCAAGAGACCCAGTACTTC. The complete variable domain, with remaining parts taken from reference TRBV15 and TRBJ2-5, reads DAMVIQNPRYQVTQFGKPVTLSCSQTLNHNVMYWYQQKSSQAPKLLFHYYDKDFNNEADTPDNFQSRRPNTSFCFLDIRSPGLGDTAMYLCATGQRGGPGQETQYFGPGTRLLVL.

The rearrangement links TRBV5-1 to TRBJ2-5, with 7 positions matching TRBD2. Germline CDR1 reads SGHRS; CDR2 reads YFSETQ. This CDR3 comprises 14 residues. J gave up 5 bases and V 6 bases, and 10 bases lay outside the gene matches. DNA for the CDR3: TGCGCCAGCAAGGACGGGAGGAGCGGTGAGACCCAGTACTTC. As protein: CASKDGRSGETQYF.

This chain connects TRBV7-2 to TRBJ1-3, with D hard to call. Trimming removed 2 bases from V and 15 bases from J, with 11 bases in between. Germline V gives CDR1 SGHTA, CDR2 FQGNSA. CDR3 size: 11 residues. CDR3 coding DNA: TGTGCCAGCAGCTTAAGCCTCCAGGCATATTTT. Protein product: CASSLSLQAYF.

The rearrangement uses TRBV4-3 and TRBJ2-1; perhaps D is TRBD1 or TRBD2 (5 bases each). The CDR3 runs to 14 residues. Trimming took off 1 base at V and 6 bases at J, with 10 bases between the two ends. Germline values: CDR1 LGHNA, CDR2 YSLEER. The CDR3 sequence: CASSQAGRVNEQFF. In nucleotides, the CDR3 is TGCGCCAGCAGCCAAGCGGGACGGGTCAATGAGCAGTTCTTC.

This clone was counted a few times. This sequence joins TRBV29-1 and TRBJ1-1; D not resolved. There are 13 residues in the CDR3. Germline V lookup: CDR1 SQVTM, CDR2 ANQGSEA. V lost 2 bases to trimming and J lost 0 bases, with 7 bases between them. The CDR3 spells CSVEQIMNTEAFF. CDR3 DNA: TGCAGCGTTGAACAGATCATGAACACTGAAGCTTTCTTT.

This sequence joins TRBV5-1 and TRBJ1-1; the match to TRBD1 covers 8 bases. This CDR3 contains 16 residues. V shed 0 bases and J 5 bases; nucleotides not matched to a gene: 9. Per germline, CDR1 SGHRS and CDR2 YFSETQ. CDR3 sequence (DNA): TGCGCCAGCAGCTTGGGTCCCCAGGGGGCGAGTACTGAAGCTTTCTTT. Protein: CASSLGPQGASTEAFF.

The chain recombines TRBV4-2 with TRBJ1-4, with 9 positions matching TRBD1. Losses at the gene ends were 4 bases for V and 0 bases for J; bases not matched to a gene: 6. The CDR3 totals 17 residues. CDR1 LGHNA and CDR2 YNFKEQ come from the germline V gene. The CDR3 DNA is TGTGCCAGCAGCCCGGGACAGGGACCGTCAACTAATGAAAAACTGTTTTTT. The encoded protein is CASSPGQGPSTNEKLFF.

As concerns this clone: One base separates it from a far larger clone, so it is likely a read error. The chain joins TRBV28 to TRBJ2-7; D unresolved. Per germline, CDR1 MDHEN and CDR2 SYDVKM. Trimming cost V 2 bases and J 3 bases, with 5 bases left between them. This CDR3 spans 12 amino acids. The DNA of the CDR3 is TGTGCCAGCAGTTTACAGAACTACGAGCAGTACTTC. It yields the protein CASSLQNYEQYF.

This chain links TRBV5-1 with TRBJ2-3, with 13 bases fitting TRBD2. The CDR3 is 16 residues long. Germline V gives CDR1 SGHRS, CDR2 YFSETQ. J was trimmed by 4 bases and V by 2 bases; bases with no gene match: 4. The CDR3 DNA sequence: TGCGCCAGCAGCTTACGGACTAGCGGGAGTTCAGATACGCAGTATTTT. This codes for CASSLRTSGSSDTQYF.

As for this clone: Other DNA sequences from this sample encode an identical CDR3 as well. The chain links TRBV10-3 to TRBJ2-2, with 10 nucleotides matching TRBD1. The CDR3 runs 15 residues. The J segment lost 2 bases and the V segment lost 6 bases, leaving 3 bases of the junction unmatched. The germline V gene encodes CDR1 ENHRY and CDR2 SYGVKD. DNA for the CDR3: TGTGCCATCAGGAGACAGGGGGCAAACACCGGGGAGCTGTTTTTT. Residues: CAIRRQGANTGELFF.

CDR3 protein: CASSQGQGFGANVLTF. The CDR3 DNA reads as TGCGCCAGCAGCCAGGGACAGGGGTTTGGGGCCAACGTCCTGACTTTC. This chain links TRBV4-3 with TRBJ2-6; 10 nucleotides match TRBD1. The ends lost 3 bases at V and 3 bases at J; junction bases unmatched: 2. Germline CDR1 LGHNA, CDR2 YSLEER. The CDR3 length is 16 residues.

This chain links TRBV6-5 with TRBJ2-7, with no clear D. V was cut by 4 bases and J by 2 bases, with 9 bases left in between. Germline CDR1 is MNHEY and CDR2 is SVGAGI. The CDR3 length is 13 residues. CDR3 region: CASSLGFTYEQYF. DNA of the CDR3: TGTGCCAGCAGTTTAGGGTTTACCTACGAGCAGTACTTC.

The J gene is TRBJ1-4, the V gene TRBV27; 8 bases are shared with TRBD1. This CDR3 comprises 15 residues. Germline V gene data show CDR1 as MNHEY and CDR2 as SMNVEV (reference sequence). Trimming at V came to 5 bases and at J to 8 bases, leaving 10 bases not matched to a gene. CDR3 nucleotide sequence: TGTGCCAGCAGTCCCTGGACAGGGAGGCAAGAAAAACTGTTTTTT. Translated, it gives CASSPWTGRQEKLFF.

This chain links TRBV6-6 with TRBJ2-1; 9 nucleotides line up with TRBD2. The CDR3 length is 16 residues. Germline V lookup: CDR1 MNHNY, CDR2 SVGAGI (reference sequence). J gave up 1 base and V 5 bases, and 6 bases lay outside the gene matches. CDR3 sequence reads: CASSGLAGESYNEQFF. CDR3 bases: TGTGCCAGCAGTGGGTTAGCGGGAGAATCCTACAATGAGCAGTTCTTC.

This clone has just a few counts. Other DNA sequences in this sample translate to the same CDR3. The J gene is TRBJ2-7, the V gene TRBV7-2, with TRBD1 as a possible D gene (6 bases). The ends were cut back, 5 bases at V and 3 bases at J, with 8 bases in the middle. Germline assignment: CDR1 SGHTA and CDR2 FQGNSA. The CDR3 length is 12 residues. CDR3 coding DNA: TGTGCCAGCAGCCGGACAGTCTACGAGCAGTACTTC. Its protein product is CASSRTVYEQYF.

The chain is built from TRBV5-1 and TRBJ2-4; D may be TRBD2 (6 bases). The germline CDR1 and CDR2 sequences are SGHRS and YFSETQ. V lost 0 bases to trimming and J lost 13 bases, with 17 bases between them. The CDR3 is 14 amino acids. This CDR3 reads CASSLALFGSGQYF. The CDR3 DNA follows: TGCGCCAGCAGCTTGGCCTTATTCGGGAGCGGCCAGTACTTC. The full variable domain, completed using reference TRBV5-1 and TRBJ2-4, is KAGVTQTPRYLIKTRGQQVTLSCSPISGHRSVSWYQQTPGQGLQFLFEYFSETQRNKGNFPGRFSGRQFSNSRSEMNVSTLELGDSALYLCASSLALFGSGQYFGAGTRLSVL.

V is TRBV7-2 and J is TRBJ1-5; no definite D call. The CDR3 totals 15 residues. V lost 3 bases and J 5 bases, leaving 14 bases between the germline ends. Germline CDR1 SGHTA, CDR2 FQGNSA. The CDR3: CASSLQRAGDQPQHF. CDR3 in DNA: TGTGCCAGCAGCTTGCAGCGAGCGGGCGATCAGCCCCAGCATTTT.